The 26 T cell receptor beta chains listed next were all sequenced from one sample in a study of T cell responses to AZD1222 COVID-19 vaccine. Assay: immunoSEQ multiplex PCR; the TCRdb copy retains only in-frame clones and omits some. The sample has 110,000 to 150,000 clones; 90% to 95% are singletons. The material sequenced was peripheral blood, taken on day 0 of AZD1222 vaccination. Receptors were obtained from an adult in good health.

The chain recombines TRBV7-2 with TRBJ1-1; unclear D gene. Trimming cost V 4 bases and J 4 bases, with 13 bases left between them. The CDR3 has 14 residues. The germline V gene has CDR1 SGHTA and CDR2 FQGNSA. This CDR3 is CASSSRGGGTEAFF. CDR3 in DNA: TGTGCCAGCAGCTCCCGAGGAGGTGGCACTGAAGCTTTCTTT.

The chain combines TRBV7-2 with TRBJ2-7; D possibly corresponds to TRBD2 (5 bases). V was trimmed by 0 bases and J by 3 bases, leaving 9 bases between them. From germline, CDR1 is SGHTA and CDR2 FQGNSA. CDR3 size: 14 residues. CDR3 nucleotide sequence: TGTGCCAGCAGCTTAGCTGCACGGGACTACGAGCAGTACTTC. This translates into CASSLAARDYEQYF.

V usage is TRBV28 and J usage is TRBJ1-1, with D perhaps matching TRBD1 (5 bases). CDR3 size: 11 residues. Trimming stripped 6 bases from V and 3 bases from J, with 5 bases between. CDR1 is MDHEN and CDR2 is SYDVKM in the germline V gene. The CDR3 is CASRGDTEAFF. The CDR3, as DNA: TGTGCCAGCAGAGGGGACACTGAAGCTTTCTTT. Full variable domain (outside the CDR3, taken from reference TRBV28 and TRBJ1-1): DVKVTQSSRYLVKRTGEKVFLECVQDMDHENMFWYRQDPGLGLRLIYFSYDVKMKEKGDIPEGYSVSREKKERFSLILESASTNQTSMYLCASRGDTEAFFGQGTRLTVV.

This clone was seen a few times. A single base is all that separates this from a far larger clone, so a read error is likely. The V gene is TRBV7-2, the J gene TRBJ2-1; 13 bases agree with TRBD2. The CDR3 has 15 residues. After removal of 4 bases from V and 6 bases from J, the junction contained 3 bases not matched to a gene. Germline V gives CDR1 SGHTA, CDR2 FQGNSA. CDR3 sequence: CASSSGLAGANEQFF. The CDR3 DNA sequence: TGTGCCAGCAGCTCCGGACTAGCGGGGGCCAATGAGCAGTTCTTC.

J is TRBJ1-1 and V is TRBV15; unclear D gene. This CDR3 is built from 16 residues. Germline V gene sequence: CDR1 LNHNV, CDR2 YYDKDF (reference sequence). Trimming shortened V by 0 bases and J by 0 bases, and 11 bases separated the two germline ends. The CDR3 nucleotides are TGTGCCACCAGCAGAGATCGCCCGACGGTGAACACTGAAGCTTTCTTT. Translated, it gives CATSRDRPTVNTEAFF.

This rearrangement joins TRBV21-1 to TRBJ1-1; no DNA check was done on the table's D call, TRBD1. TRBV21-1 is classified as a pseudogene. There are 15 residues in the CDR3. The CDR3 DNA sequence: TGTGCCAGCAGCAAAGCCCCAGGCATGAACACTGAAGCTTTCTTT. Translated: CASSKAPGMNTEAFF.

The CDR3: CSVGGSSSSYEQYF. As DNA, the CDR3 is TGCAGCGTTGGGGGGTCCTCGAGCTCCTACGAGCAGTACTTC. The chain links TRBV29-1 to TRBJ2-7; D might be TRBD1 or TRBD2, each matching 5 bases. The germline V and J ends were trimmed by 4 bases and 0 bases, with 13 bases remaining between them. The CDR3 runs 14 residues. Germline CDR1 SQVTM, CDR2 ANQGSEA.

This sequence joins TRBV10-3 and TRBJ2-5, with 7 bases that match TRBD2. The CDR3 spans 15 residues. Germline V gene sequence: CDR1 ENHRY, CDR2 SYGVKD. The V gene end was trimmed by 0 bases and the J gene end by 4 bases; junction bases not matched to a gene: 5. CDR3 amino acids: CAISESAGGGETQYF. The CDR3 region has the DNA TGTGCCATCAGTGAGTCCGCCGGCGGGGGAGAGACCCAGTACTTC.

The chain combines TRBV10-3 with TRBJ1-6; D remains ambiguous. V lost 3 bases and J 0 bases, leaving 12 bases between the germline ends. The CDR3 length is 17 residues. Germline V gives CDR1 ENHRY, CDR2 SYGVKD. CDR3 bases: TGTGCCATCAGTGATCCACCTGCCAGCTCCTATAATTCACCCCTCCACTTT. Its translation: CAISDPPASSYNSPLHF.

This sequence joins TRBV6-2 or TRBV6-3 and TRBJ1-1; a weak D match, TRBD1 (5 bases). Germline V CDR1 and CDR2: MNHEY, SVGEGT. The ends were cut back, 2 bases at V and 0 bases at J, with 13 bases in the middle. This CDR3 region has 16 residues. CDR3 region: CASSYLPGTVNTEAFF. The CDR3 region has the DNA TGTGCCAGCAGTTACCTACCCGGGACGGTGAACACTGAAGCTTTCTTT.

This sequence joins TRBV6-2 or TRBV6-3 and TRBJ1-5; no clear D. The ends were cut back, 4 bases at V and 7 bases at J, with 11 bases in the middle. The germline CDR1 and CDR2 sequences are MNHEY and SVGEGT. The CDR3 runs to 13 residues. In nucleotides, the CDR3 is TGTGCCAGCAGTTGGGAGGATTGGCAGCCCCAGCATTTT. Amino acid sequence: CASSWEDWQPQHF.

This sequence joins TRBV7-2 and TRBJ2-5; tentatively, D is TRBD1 or TRBD2 (6 bases each). Germline CDR1 is SGHTA and CDR2 is FQGNSA. The CDR3 runs to 13 residues. Trimming took 5 bases from V and 5 from J, leaving 12 bases between them. The DNA for the CDR3 is TGTGCCAGCAGCCCCCGGGGGCGCGAGACCCAGTACTTC. Its protein product is CASSPRGRETQYF.

This clone was counted once. The genes are TRBV19 and TRBJ2-5, with 7 bases lining up with TRBD1. The V gene's germline CDR1 is LNHDA and CDR2 SQIVND (reference sequence). This CDR3 has 15 amino acids. Trimming removed 3 bases from V and 4 bases from J; junction bases left unmatched: 8. The CDR3 protein is CASSMGTVKGETQYF. CDR3 DNA: TGTGCCAGTAGTATGGGGACAGTCAAAGGAGAGACCCAGTACTTC.

This chain uses TRBV6-4 with TRBJ2-7; possible D gene TRBD1, 6 bases. Germline CDR1 MRHNA, CDR2 SNTAGT. V was pared by 5 bases and J by 7 bases, with 15 bases between. This CDR3 spans 13 amino acids. The CDR3 protein is CASSLQTGREQYF. The CDR3 coding sequence is TGTGCCAGCAGTCTTCAAACAGGGAGAGAGCAGTACTTC.

This chain connects TRBV12-5 to TRBJ2-1; 11 bases agree with TRBD2. The ends lost 6 bases at V and 3 bases at J; junction bases unmatched: 7. In germline, CDR1 is LGHNT, CDR2 FRNRAP. The CDR3 is 16 amino acids. The CDR3 here is CASGEGTSGNYNEQFF. In DNA form, the CDR3 reads TGTGCTAGTGGGGAAGGGACTAGCGGTAACTACAATGAGCAGTTCTTC. Drawing the rest from reference TRBV12-5 and TRBJ2-1, the complete variable domain is DARVTQTPRHKVTEMGQEVTMRCQPILGHNTVFWYRQTMMQGLELLAYFRNRAPLDDSGMPKDRFSAEMPDATLATLKIQPSEPRDSAVYFCASGEGTSGNYNEQFFGPGTRLTVL.

The chain links TRBV29-1 to TRBJ2-7, with D tentatively TRBD2 (5 bases). The CDR3 is 15 amino acids. Trimming took 4 bases from V and 3 from J, leaving 19 bases between them. Germline V CDR1 and CDR2: SQVTM, ANQGSEA. The DNA for the CDR3 is TGCAGCGTTGCCTCGGGCCAACGAGGGCTCTACGAGCAGTACTTC. This sequence encodes CSVASGQRGLYEQYF.

V gene TRBV4-2 combines with J gene TRBJ1-6; the D is unclear. The V end lost 1 base, the J end lost 0 bases, and 10 bases lay between the germline ends. CDR1 LGHNA and CDR2 YNFKEQ come from the germline V gene. The CDR3 has 17 amino acids. The CDR3 nucleotides read TGTGCCAGCAGCCAAGTTTCGACGAGCTCCTATAATTCACCCCTCCACTTT. It translates to CASSQVSTSSYNSPLHF.

The chain uses TRBV6-5 and TRBJ2-5; the D call may be TRBD1 or TRBD2 (5 bases each). This CDR3 comprises 12 residues. V lost 2 bases to trimming and J lost 6 bases, with 7 bases between them. Germline CDR1 MNHEY, CDR2 SVGAGI. CDR3 DNA sequence: TGTGCCAGCAGTTACGGGGGAAAGACCCAGTACTTC. Protein sequence: CASSYGGKTQYF.

V is TRBV28 and J is TRBJ1-5; D remains ambiguous. The CDR3 has 14 amino acids. Germline-derived CDR1 and CDR2 are MDHEN and SYDVKM. Trimming took 3 bases from V and 2 from J, leaving 8 bases between them. DNA for the CDR3: TGTGCCAGCAGTTTTGCGGGAGGCAATCAGCCCCAGCATTTT. Translated, it gives CASSFAGGNQPQHF.

The sample holds a few counts of this clone. The V call is TRBV7-2, the J call TRBJ2-1; 9 bases are a match to TRBD2. The CDR3 totals 14 residues. CDR1 and CDR2 (germline): SGHTA, FQGNSA. V shed 4 bases, J shed 4 bases, and the junction held 2 bases outside the gene matches. CDR3 protein: CASSYSGGYNEQFF. The CDR3 region has the DNA TGTGCCAGCAGCTATAGCGGGGGTTACAATGAGCAGTTCTTC.

J is TRBJ2-3 and V is TRBV5-4, with D tentatively TRBD2 (5 bases). This CDR3 spans 13 amino acids. Trimming removed 2 bases at V and 4 bases at J, with 8 bases between. CDR1 and CDR2 from the germline V gene are SGHNT and YYREEE (reference sequence). The CDR3 sequence is CASSFRGPDTQYF. The CDR3 DNA is TGTGCCAGCAGCTTCCGAGGGCCAGATACGCAGTATTTT.

V gene TRBV18 combines with J gene TRBJ1-5; D is uncertain. The germline V gene has CDR1 KGHSH and CDR2 LQKENI. The CDR3 is 13 residues long. V shed 3 bases and J shed 4 bases, with 7 bases lying between them. In DNA form, the CDR3 reads TGTGCCAGCTCACCGGATGTGAATCAGCCCCAGCATTTT. This gives the protein CASSPDVNQPQHF.

This clone has just a few counts. The chain employs TRBV24-1 and TRBJ2-1; unclear D gene. This CDR3 region has 12 residues. Germline V gene data show CDR1 as KGHDR and CDR2 as SFDVKD. V was trimmed by 9 bases and J by 9 bases, leaving 14 bases between them. CDR3 sequence reads: CATPGGLREQFF. CDR3 bases: TGTGCCACCCCCGGCGGTTTGCGTGAGCAGTTCTTC.

The CDR3 nucleotides read TGTGCCATCAGTGTGCTAGCGACGGGACAAGAGACCCAGTACTTC. This encodes CAISVLATGQETQYF. This sequence joins TRBV10-3 and TRBJ2-5; tentatively, D is TRBD2 (6 bases). The germline V and J ends were trimmed by 4 bases and 2 bases, with 14 bases remaining between them. The CDR3 spans 15 residues. CDR1 ENHRY and CDR2 SYGVKD come from the germline V gene.

The chain is built from TRBV5-6 and TRBJ2-3; 10 bases line up with TRBD2. J was trimmed by 7 bases and V by 1 base; bases with no gene match: 6. Germline assignment: CDR1 SGHDT and CDR2 YYEEEE. This CDR3 has 15 amino acids. Here the CDR3 reads CASSLPAGGPYTQYF. CDR3 in DNA: TGTGCCAGCAGCTTGCCAGCGGGGGGGCCCTATACGCAGTATTTT.

Comment on this clone: Other DNA sequences of this sample code for an identical CDR3. The chain links TRBV3-1 (or the pseudogene TRBV3-2) to TRBJ2-7; tentatively, D is TRBD1 or TRBD2 (5 bases each). The CDR3 spans 11 residues. Trimming stripped 3 bases from V and 5 bases from J, with 5 bases between. Germline CDR1 is LGHDT and CDR2 is YNNKEL (reference sequence). The CDR3: CASSQGDEQYF. The CDR3 nucleotides read TGTGCCAGCAGCCAGGGGGACGAGCAGTACTTC.